A single sample gave rise to the 22 T cell receptor beta chains below, sequenced in a study of T cells in Graves' hyperthyroidism and ophthalmopathy. TCR beta CDR3 region amplification was performed from RNA transcripts. Initially, a first-round RT-PCR of the TCR CDR3 employed the HTBI primer set. TCRdb reanalysed the multiplex PCR reads using MiXCR and keeps one entry per CDR3 protein. Here the sample spans around 520,000 distinct CDR3 sequences, around 14% being singletons. Sequenced input: blood. The source is a woman aged 18-29 years with Graves' hyperthyroidism.

This sequence joins TRBV30 and TRBJ2-2; the match to TRBD2 covers 7 bases. Losses at the gene ends were 0 bases for V and 3 bases for J; bases not matched to a gene: 4. The CDR3 loop spans 15 amino acids. Germline-derived CDR1 and CDR2 are GTSNPN and SVGIG (reference sequence). The CDR3 is CAWSVEGGYTGELFF. CDR3 coding DNA: TGTGCCTGGAGTGTGGAGGGAGGGTACACCGGGGAGCTGTTTTTT.

Ten or more counts support this clonotype. J is TRBJ2-7 and V is TRBV29-1; 10 bases align to TRBD1. With V trimmed by 6 bases and J by 7 bases, 9 bases remained unmatched. CDR1 is SQVTM, CDR2 ANQGSEA, per germline. This CDR3 spans 13 amino acids. CDR3 nucleotides: TGCAGCGTAAGCGACAGGGGGCTAGGAGAGCAGTACGTC. Encoded protein: CSVSDRGLGEQYV.

This clonotype occurred many times. The chain carries TRBV30 and TRBJ1-2; D is possibly TRBD1 (6 bases). Germline assignment: CDR1 GTSNPN and CDR2 SVGIG (reference sequence). This CDR3 comprises 14 residues. V dropped 3 bases and J dropped 2 bases, with 13 bases sitting between them. DNA for the CDR3: TGTGCCTGGAGGATACAGGGCCCCAACTATGGCTACACCTTC. It codes for CAWRIQGPNYGYTF.

This clonotype was counted a few times. This chain joins TRBV5-4 and TRBJ1-1, with 7 bases fitting TRBD1. This CDR3 spans 14 amino acids. The germline V gene has CDR1 SGHNT and CDR2 YYREEE (reference sequence). The trim removed 1 base at V and 3 bases at J, leaving 3 bases unmatched. CDR3 loop: CASSLKGADTEAFF. The CDR3 DNA sequence: TGTGCCAGCAGCTTGAAGGGGGCGGACACTGAAGCTTTCTTT.

V gene TRBV3-1 combines with J gene TRBJ2-1, with 13 positions matching TRBD2. CDR3 length: 18 residues. The V gene end was trimmed by 7 bases and the J gene end by 5 bases; junction bases not matched to a gene: 14. Germline V gene sequence: CDR1 LGHDT, CDR2 YNNKEL (reference sequence). Written as DNA, the CDR3 is TGTGCCAGCACCCCGGGGGGCCCGGGACTAGCGGGGAACAATGAGCAGTTCTTC. Its protein product is CASTPGGPGLAGNNEQFF.

Ten or more counts support this clonotype. The chain links TRBV19 to TRBJ1-2; 7 bases are a match to TRBD1. CDR3 length: 15 amino acids. CDR1 is LNHDA, CDR2 SQIVND, per germline (reference sequence). J lost 5 bases, V lost 1 base, and 7 bases had no gene match. CDR3 sequence reads: CASSIVTGAGYGYTF. DNA for the CDR3: TGTGCCAGTAGTATAGTAACAGGGGCCGGGTATGGCTACACCTTC.

The V and J genes are TRBV24-1 and TRBJ2-1; 10 bases are a match to TRBD2. The CDR3 sequence is 15 residues long. The V gene's germline CDR1 is KGHDR and CDR2 SFDVKD. V gave up 5 bases and J gave up 7 bases; unmatched junction bases: 7. The CDR3 here is CATSVASGRRNEQFF. CDR3 bases: TGTGCCACCAGTGTGGCTAGCGGGAGACGTAATGAGCAGTTCTTC.

This clonotype was detected only a few times. The chain uses TRBV3-1 and TRBJ1-5; no firm D call. The CDR3 runs 13 residues. V was trimmed by 6 bases and J by 5 bases, leaving 11 bases between them. Per germline, CDR1 LGHDT and CDR2 YNNKEL (reference sequence). CDR3 DNA: TGTGCCAGCAGTCCTCACCGAGATCAGCCCCAGCATTTT. As protein: CASSPHRDQPQHF.

The J gene is TRBJ1-1, the V gene TRBV29-1, with 8 bases aligning to TRBD1. J lost 6 bases, V lost 3 bases, and 6 bases had no gene match. Per germline, CDR1 SQVTM and CDR2 ANQGSEA. The CDR3 loop spans 13 amino acids. CDR3 DNA sequence: TGCAGCGTTGAGAGGACAGGGTCCCCTGAAGCTTTCTTT. Translated: CSVERTGSPEAFF.

This clonotype appeared many times. The chain uses TRBV11-2 and TRBJ2-2; 8 bases fit TRBD2. V was clipped by 6 bases and J by 5 bases; unmatched bases: 11. This CDR3 comprises 16 residues. The V gene's germline CDR1 is SGHAT and CDR2 FQNNGV. In DNA form, the CDR3 reads TGTGCCAGCAGACGACTCGTCAGCGGGAGAACCGGGGAGCTGTTTTTT. It encodes CASRRLVSGRTGELFF.

This clonotype was seen repeatedly, ten times or more. J is TRBJ2-7 and V is TRBV6-5; unclear D gene. The CDR3 is made up of 16 amino acids. Trimming removed 10 bases from V and 0 bases from J, with 22 bases in between. CDR1 is MNHEY, CDR2 SVGAGI, per germline. In DNA form, the CDR3 reads TGTGCCACCAACCCCGCTGACGCGGCCCGCTCCTACGAGCAGTACTTC. Translating it yields CATNPADAARSYEQYF.

This clonotype was found many times. V and J are TRBV20-1 and TRBJ1-1; maybe TRBD1 (6 bases). Trimming stripped 0 bases from V and 4 bases from J, with 12 bases between. Germline CDR1 is DFQATT and CDR2 is SNEGSKA (reference sequence). This CDR3 is built from 14 residues. The DNA of the CDR3 is TGCAGTGCTAGAGAGGCGGGAGGGGGCACTGAAGCTTTCTTT. Residues: CSAREAGGGTEAFF.

The V gene is TRBV7-2, the J gene TRBJ2-3; no clear D. Germline V CDR1 and CDR2: SGHTA, FQGNSA. The CDR3 has 13 amino acids. The V gene lost 2 bases and the J gene lost 4 bases, with 7 bases spanning the gap. The CDR3 DNA reads as TGTGCCAGCAGCTTAAGTGGCCCAGATACGCAGTATTTT. It specifies CASSLSGPDTQYF.

In this sample, this clonotype turned up many times. The chain's CDR3 is CASSNTLNTEAFF. The CDR3 nucleotides are TGTGCCAGTAGTAACACGTTGAACACTGAAGCTTTCTTT. This chain uses TRBV19 with TRBJ1-1; the D is unclear. Germline V gene sequence: CDR1 LNHDA, CDR2 SQIVND (reference sequence). The CDR3 has 13 amino acids. V lost 4 bases and J 0 bases, leaving 6 bases between the germline ends.

This clonotype was seen many times. The chain combines TRBV11-2 with TRBJ2-6; D remains unclear. V was pared by 4 bases and J by 0 bases, with 4 bases between. The CDR3 extends over 14 amino acids. Looked up from germline, CDR1 is SGHAT and CDR2 is FQNNGV. The CDR3 reads CASSYVSGANVLTF. The CDR3 DNA reads TGTGCCAGCAGCTACGTCTCTGGGGCCAACGTCCTGACTTTC.

The table lists this clonotype with many counts. This chain connects TRBV6-2 or TRBV6-3 to TRBJ2-7; no reliable D call. Germline CDR1 is MNHEY and CDR2 is SVGEGT. CDR3 size: 15 residues. V was cut by 0 bases and J by 1 base, with 10 bases left in between. This CDR3 reads CASSYSLQSSYEQYF. The CDR3 DNA reads as TGTGCCAGCAGTTACTCGCTCCAATCTTCCTACGAGCAGTACTTC.

This clonotype was seen a single time. The J gene is TRBJ2-5, the V gene TRBV7-3; D gene ambiguous. CDR1 and CDR2 from the germline V gene are SGHTA and FQGTGA. The length of the CDR3 is 12 residues. Trimming removed 5 bases at V and 2 bases at J, with 6 bases between. The CDR3 protein is CASSKVQETQYF. The DNA of the CDR3 is TGTGCCAGCAGCAAGGTACAAGAGACCCAGTACTTC.

This clonotype was seen repeatedly, ten times or more. This chain connects TRBV6-1 to TRBJ2-7; no firm D call. In germline, CDR1 is MNHNS, CDR2 SASEGT. This CDR3 has 14 residues. Trimming left V 1 base short and J 2 bases short, with 9 bases between. Here the CDR3 reads CASSEDVQAYEQYV. In DNA form, the CDR3 reads TGTGCCAGCAGTGAAGATGTGCAGGCCTACGAGCAGTACGTC.

This clonotype was seen only a few times. The chain recombines TRBV7-3 with TRBJ2-3; D is unclear. The CDR3 is 14 residues long. Trimming cost V 1 base and J 5 bases, with 10 bases left between them. Germline CDR1 SGHTA, CDR2 FQGTGA. CDR3 region: CASSLSPTGDTQYF. The CDR3 DNA is TGTGCCAGCAGCTTAAGTCCTACGGGAGATACGCAGTATTTT.

As concerns this clonotype: This may come from a read error, since a much larger clone is one base off. The chain is built from TRBV15 and TRBJ2-1; D call uncertain. The CDR3 is 13 residues long. Germline CDR1 is LNHNV and CDR2 is YYDKDF (reference sequence). The chain's CDR3 is CATSGDLGNEQFF. The CDR3 DNA sequence: TGTGCCACCAGCGGAGATTTGGGCAATGAGCAGTTCTTC.

The sample holds many counts of this clonotype. This chain connects TRBV12-3 or TRBV12-4 to TRBJ1-2; 8 bases line up with TRBD1. The junction had 13 bases not matched to a gene; V was cut back by 5 bases and J by 5 bases. This CDR3 has 16 amino acids. The CDR3 bases are TGTGCCAGCAGTCCGGACGGACAGGGACTAGTTTATGGCTACACCTTC. Translation gives CASSPDGQGLVYGYTF.

This clonotype was recorded many times. V usage is TRBV20-1 and J usage is TRBJ1-4; D not certain. Germline lookup yields CDR1 DFQATT and CDR2 SNEGSKA (reference sequence). The V gene lost 5 bases and the J gene lost 8 bases, with 15 bases spanning the gap. The CDR3 totals 13 residues. CDR3 residues: CSALDIGIEKLFF. The CDR3 DNA sequence: TGCAGTGCTCTCGACATTGGAATCGAAAAACTGTTTTTT.